These 9 T cell receptor beta chains came from one sample sequenced in a study of regulatory T cells in long-lasting Graves disease. The sample's time point: newly diagnosed GD, antithyroid drugs for less than 3 months. The authors made the TCR library using RNA they extracted from PBMCs. Assembly of TCR beta libraries relied on iRepertoire HTBI primers together with Arm-PCR of CDR3 regions. TCRdb independently ran MiXCR on the multiplex PCR reads; one entry per CDR3 protein. The table has about 210,000 distinct CDR3 sequences, 15% to 20% seen once. In addition, the sample was reused for a study of T cells in Graves' hyperthyroidism and ophthalmopathy.

Sequenced here: peripheral blood mononuclear cells (PBMCs), sampled at new diagnosis, from a patient treated with antithyroid drugs. These receptor sequences come from a woman between 25 and 40 years old with Graves disease.

This clonotype came up many times. The chain has TRBV2 and TRBJ2-1; 7 nucleotides line up with TRBD2. Trimming at V came to 4 bases and at J to 2 bases, leaving 8 bases not matched to a gene. The CDR3 loop spans 16 amino acids. Germline values: CDR1 SNHLY, CDR2 FYNNEI. CDR3 nucleotides: TGTGCCAGCAGTGTTTTAGGCGGGAGAGCCTACAATGAGCAGTTCTTC. It yields the protein CASSVLGGRAYNEQFF.

Comment on this clonotype: A read error is the likely source, as a far larger clone sits one nucleotide away. The chain links TRBV2 to TRBJ2-1, with 8 positions matching TRBD1. The J segment lost 10 bases and the V segment lost 7 bases, leaving 18 bases of the junction unmatched. The CDR3 runs to 16 residues. CDR1 is SNHLY, CDR2 FYNNEI, per germline. This chain's CDR3 is CASTPLRTGRIYEQFF. DNA for the CDR3: TGTGCCAGCACCCCGTTACGGACAGGGCGGATCTACGAGCAGTTCTTC.

This clonotype was picked up many times. The chain recombines TRBV12-3 or TRBV12-4 with TRBJ1-5; D remains ambiguous. Trimming took 4 bases from V and 4 from J, leaving 11 bases between them. The CDR3 has 14 residues. The CDR3 nucleotides read TGTGCCAGCAGTTCCGGGAATTTAAATCAGCCCCAGCATTTT. Protein sequence: CASSSGNLNQPQHF.

Ten or more counts support this clonotype. The chain couples TRBV28 to TRBJ2-7, with unresolved D. Deletions cut 3 bases from V and 6 bases from J, with 3 bases between. The CDR3 totals 10 residues. Germline V gene sequence: CDR1 MDHEN, CDR2 SYDVKM. The CDR3 spells CASSLVEQYF. In DNA, the CDR3 is TGTGCCAGCAGTTTGGTCGAGCAGTACTTC.

Comments on this clonotype: At one boundary the junction diverges from the germline segment, which might be a read error. The gene calls are TRBV7-7 and TRBJ1-1; D unresolved. This CDR3 comprises 13 residues. Germline CDR1 and CDR2: SSHAT and FNYEAQ (reference sequence). CDR3 amino acids: CASSPLRSGEAFF. The CDR3 coding sequence is TGTGCTAGCAGCCCACTCCGGTCGGGCGAAGCTTTCTTT.

The J gene is TRBJ2-5, the V gene TRBV30; D not certain. V dropped 2 bases and J dropped 5 bases, with 12 bases sitting between them. The length of the CDR3 is 13 residues. Germline V gene lookup returns CDR1 GTSNPN and CDR2 SVGIG (reference sequence). The CDR3 region has the DNA TGTGCCTGGAGTTTATTGGCATCGGAGACCCAGTACTTC. It is translated as CAWSLLASETQYF.

This clonotype was counted ten times or more. In DNA form, the CDR3 reads TGTGCCAGTAGAACGGGGGGTATTGGGGCCAACGTCCTGACTTTC. Encoded protein: CASRTGGIGANVLTF. This chain joins TRBV19 and TRBJ2-6; 7 nucleotides line up with TRBD2. The CDR3 has 15 amino acids. Germline CDR1 reads LNHDA; CDR2 reads SQIVND (reference sequence). V lost 6 bases and J lost 3; bases outside the gene matches: 5.

This clonotype was recorded at least ten times. The genes are TRBV18 and TRBJ2-7; 12 nucleotides align to TRBD2. CDR3 length equals 15 residues. In germline, CDR1 is KGHSH, CDR2 LQKENI. Trimming cost V 3 bases and J 4 bases; bases outside gene matches: 4. CDR3 amino acids: CASSPSGTSGYEQYF. The CDR3 DNA is TGTGCCAGCTCACCGTCCGGGACTAGCGGGTACGAGCAGTACTTC.

With regard to this clonotype: A far larger clone is off by one base, so a read error is likely. This chain links TRBV5-6 with TRBJ2-3; a weak D match, TRBD2 (7 bases). The germline V gene encodes CDR1 SGHDT and CDR2 YYEEEE. Trimming removed 5 bases from V and 1 base from J, with 20 bases in between. The CDR3 sequence is 17 residues long. The CDR3 loop reads CASSPKIPGGRTDTQYF. CDR3 DNA: TGTGCCAGCAGTCCCAAGATACCCGGGGGGCGCACAGATACGCAGTATTTT.